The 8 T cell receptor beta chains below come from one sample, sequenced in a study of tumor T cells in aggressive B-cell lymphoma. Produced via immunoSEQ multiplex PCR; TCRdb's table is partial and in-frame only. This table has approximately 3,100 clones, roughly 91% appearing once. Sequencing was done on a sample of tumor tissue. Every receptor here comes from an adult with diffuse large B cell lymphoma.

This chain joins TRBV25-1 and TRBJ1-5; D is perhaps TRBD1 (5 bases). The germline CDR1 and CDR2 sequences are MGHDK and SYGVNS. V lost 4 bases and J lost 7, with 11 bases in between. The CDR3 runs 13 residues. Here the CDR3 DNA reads TGTGCCAGCAGTGTGGGAGGGGAGCAGCCCCAGCATTTT. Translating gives CASSVGGEQPQHF.

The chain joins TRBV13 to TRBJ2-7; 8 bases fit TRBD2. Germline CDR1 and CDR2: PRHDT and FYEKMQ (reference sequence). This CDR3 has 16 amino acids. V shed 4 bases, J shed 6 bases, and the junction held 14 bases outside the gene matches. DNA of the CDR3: TGTGCCAGCAGCTCCGGGAGGGGAGGGGTTAGTCGCGAGCAGTACTTC. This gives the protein CASSSGRGGVSREQYF.

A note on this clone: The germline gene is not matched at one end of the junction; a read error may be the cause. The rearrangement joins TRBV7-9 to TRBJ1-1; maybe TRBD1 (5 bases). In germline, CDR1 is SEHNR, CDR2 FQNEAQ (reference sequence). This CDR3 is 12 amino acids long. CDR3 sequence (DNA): TGTGCCACCGAGGAGGGGAACATTGAAGCTTTCTTT. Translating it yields CATEEGNIEAFF.

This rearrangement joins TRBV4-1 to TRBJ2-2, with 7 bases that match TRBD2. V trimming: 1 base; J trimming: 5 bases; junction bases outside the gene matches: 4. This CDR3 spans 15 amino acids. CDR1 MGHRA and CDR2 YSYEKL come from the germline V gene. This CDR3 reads CASSQVTGGTGELFF. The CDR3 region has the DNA TGCGCCAGCAGCCAAGTTACGGGGGGTACCGGGGAGCTGTTTTTT.

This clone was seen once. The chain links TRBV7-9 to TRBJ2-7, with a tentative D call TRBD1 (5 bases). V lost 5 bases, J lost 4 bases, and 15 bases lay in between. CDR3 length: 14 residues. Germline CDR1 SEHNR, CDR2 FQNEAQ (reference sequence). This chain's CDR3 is CASSPPDQGYEQYF. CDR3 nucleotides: TGTGCCAGCAGCCCCCCCGATCAGGGATACGAGCAGTACTTC.

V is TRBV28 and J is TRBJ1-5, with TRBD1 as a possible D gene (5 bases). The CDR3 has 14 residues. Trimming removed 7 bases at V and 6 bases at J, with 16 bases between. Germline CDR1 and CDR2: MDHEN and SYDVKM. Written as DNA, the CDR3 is TGTGCCAGCACGCTGGGGCAGATGGGTCAGCCCCAGCATTTT. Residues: CASTLGQMGQPQHF.

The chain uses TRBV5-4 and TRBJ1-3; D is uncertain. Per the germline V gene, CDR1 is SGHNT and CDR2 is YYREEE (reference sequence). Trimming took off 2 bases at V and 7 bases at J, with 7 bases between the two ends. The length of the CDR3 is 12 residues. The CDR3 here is CASSFGGNTIYF. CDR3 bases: TGTGCCAGCAGCTTCGGCGGTAACACCATATATTTT.

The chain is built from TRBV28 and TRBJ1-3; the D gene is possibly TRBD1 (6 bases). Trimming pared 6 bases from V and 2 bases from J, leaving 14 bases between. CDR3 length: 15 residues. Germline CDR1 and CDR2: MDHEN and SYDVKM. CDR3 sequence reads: CASSRWTETGNTIYF. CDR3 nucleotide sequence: TGTGCCAGCAGCCGGTGGACAGAGACTGGAAACACCATATATTTT.